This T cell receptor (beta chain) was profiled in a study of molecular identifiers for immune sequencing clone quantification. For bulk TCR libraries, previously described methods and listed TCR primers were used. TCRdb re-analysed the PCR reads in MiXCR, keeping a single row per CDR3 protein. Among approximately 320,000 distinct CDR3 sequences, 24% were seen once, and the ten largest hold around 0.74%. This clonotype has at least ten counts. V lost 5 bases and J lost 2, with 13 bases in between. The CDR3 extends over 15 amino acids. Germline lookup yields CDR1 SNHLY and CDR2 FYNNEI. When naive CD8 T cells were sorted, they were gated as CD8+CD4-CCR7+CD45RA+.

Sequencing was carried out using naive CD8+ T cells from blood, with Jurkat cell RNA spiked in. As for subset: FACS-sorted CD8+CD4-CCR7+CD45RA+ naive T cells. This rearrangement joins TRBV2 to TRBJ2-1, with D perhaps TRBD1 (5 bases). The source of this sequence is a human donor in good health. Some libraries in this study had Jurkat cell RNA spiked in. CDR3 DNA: TGTGCCAGCAGTTATCAGGGATCTCCCTACAATGAGCAGTTCTTC. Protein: CASSYQGSPYNEQFF. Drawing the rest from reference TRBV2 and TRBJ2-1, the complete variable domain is EPEVTQTPSHQVTQMGQEVILRCVPISNHLYFYWYRQILGQKVEFLVSFYNNEISEKSEIFDDQFSVERPDGSNFTLKIRSTKLEDSAMYFCASSYQGSPYNEQFFGPGTRLTVL.